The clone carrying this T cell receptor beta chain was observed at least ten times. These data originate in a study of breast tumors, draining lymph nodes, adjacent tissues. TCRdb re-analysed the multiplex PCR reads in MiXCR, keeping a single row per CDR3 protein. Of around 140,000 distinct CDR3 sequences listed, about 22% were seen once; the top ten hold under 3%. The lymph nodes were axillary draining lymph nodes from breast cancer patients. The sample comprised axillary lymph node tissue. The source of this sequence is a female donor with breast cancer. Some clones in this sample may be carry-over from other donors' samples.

In DNA form, the CDR3 reads TGTGCCAGCAGTTCCTCGACAGGGCTGGATCAGCCCCAGCATTTT. Protein product: CASSSSTGLDQPQHF. V and J are TRBV6-2 or TRBV6-3 and TRBJ1-5; 7 bases line up with TRBD1. Trimming took 4 bases from V and 5 from J; bases not matched to a gene: 8. The CDR3 is 15 amino acids. CDR1 MNHEY and CDR2 SVGEGT come from the germline V gene.